This TCR beta chain was obtained from a study of T cells in localized non-small cell lung cancer. Overall study results and limits: Since sequencing was restricted to only one region of the tumor, intratumor heterogeneity remains a possibility. Of the top 100 tumor clones, median approximately 60 were in adjacent lung, around 28 among its top 100. In uninvolved adjacent lung, T cell clonality reached its highest value, exceeding tumor.

This CDR3 has 14 residues. The germline V gene has CDR1 SGHAT and CDR2 FQNNGV. After removal of 6 bases from V and 10 bases from J, the junction contained 8 bases not matched to a gene. About this clone: Its antigen remains unknown.

The data were produced by immunoSEQ multiplex PCR, yet TCRdb's version contains in-frame clones alone and is incomplete. This table has 20,000 to 30,000 clones, under 95% appearing once. The source is an older female donor with stage II squamous cell lung carcinoma. The sample here was peripheral blood, taken before any cancer treatment. The rearrangement joins TRBV11-2 to TRBJ1-6; 8 nucleotides line up with TRBD1. The CDR3 bases are TGTGCCAGCAGTCAAGGACAGGGTTTGTCACCCCTCCACTTT. Translation gives CASSQGQGLSPLHF. Based on the CDR3 plus reference TRBV11-2 and TRBJ1-6, the full variable domain is EAGVAQSPRYKIIEKRQSVAFWCNPISGHATLYWYQQILGQGPKLLIQFQNNGVVDDSQLPKDRFSAERLKGVDSTLKIQPAKLEDSAVYLCASSQGQGLSPLHFGNGTRLTVT.